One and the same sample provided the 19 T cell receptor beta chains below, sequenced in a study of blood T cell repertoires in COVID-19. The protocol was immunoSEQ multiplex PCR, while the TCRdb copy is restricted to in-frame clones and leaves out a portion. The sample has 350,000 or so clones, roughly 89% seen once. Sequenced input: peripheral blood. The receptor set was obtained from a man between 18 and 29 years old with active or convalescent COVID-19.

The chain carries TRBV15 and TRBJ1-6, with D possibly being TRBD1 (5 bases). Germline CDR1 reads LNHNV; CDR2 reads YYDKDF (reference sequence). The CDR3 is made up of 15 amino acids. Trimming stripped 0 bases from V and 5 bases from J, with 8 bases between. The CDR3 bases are TGTGCCACCAGCAGAGATCGGGGGGATAATTCACCCCTCCACTTT. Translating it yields CATSRDRGDNSPLHF.

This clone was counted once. For the CDR3, the DNA is TGTGCCAGCGGTTGGAGGTCGGGCGAGCAGTACTTC. Its protein is CASGWRSGEQYF. V gene TRBV19 combines with J gene TRBJ2-7; TRBD2 might be the D (5 bases). V lost 9 bases and J lost 6, with 15 bases in between. Germline values: CDR1 LNHDA, CDR2 SQIVND (reference sequence). CDR3 length: 12 residues.

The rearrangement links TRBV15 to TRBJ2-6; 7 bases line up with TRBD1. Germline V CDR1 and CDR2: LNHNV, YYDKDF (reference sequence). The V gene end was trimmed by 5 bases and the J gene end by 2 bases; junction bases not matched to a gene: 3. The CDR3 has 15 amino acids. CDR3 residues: CATSGDRAGANVLTF. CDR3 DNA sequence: TGTGCCACCAGCGGCGACAGGGCTGGGGCCAACGTCCTGACTTTC.

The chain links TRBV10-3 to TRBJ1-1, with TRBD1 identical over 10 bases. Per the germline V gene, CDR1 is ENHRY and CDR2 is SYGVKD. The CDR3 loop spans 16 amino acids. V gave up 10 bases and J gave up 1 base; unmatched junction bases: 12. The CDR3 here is CASKTPGQGKNTEAFF. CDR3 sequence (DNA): TGTGCCAGCAAGACTCCGGGACAGGGGAAGAACACTGAAGCTTTCTTT.

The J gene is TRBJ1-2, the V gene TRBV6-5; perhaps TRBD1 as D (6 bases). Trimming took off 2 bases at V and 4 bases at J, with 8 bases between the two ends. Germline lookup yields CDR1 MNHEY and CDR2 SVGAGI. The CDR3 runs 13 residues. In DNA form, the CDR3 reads TGTGCCAGCAGTTACGGACAGCTCTATGGCTACACCTTC. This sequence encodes CASSYGQLYGYTF.

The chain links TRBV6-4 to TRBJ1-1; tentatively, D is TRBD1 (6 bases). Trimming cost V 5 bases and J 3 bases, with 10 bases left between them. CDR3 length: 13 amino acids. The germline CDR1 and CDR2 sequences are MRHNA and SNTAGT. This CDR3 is CASSPDRDTEAFF. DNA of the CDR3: TGTGCCAGCAGTCCGGACAGAGACACTGAAGCTTTCTTT.

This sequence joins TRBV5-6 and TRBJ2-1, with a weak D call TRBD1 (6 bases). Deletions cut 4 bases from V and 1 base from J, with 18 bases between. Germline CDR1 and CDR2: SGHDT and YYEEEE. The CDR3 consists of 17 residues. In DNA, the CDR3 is TGTGCCAGCAGCCCTATGAAAAACAGGGTGTCCTACAATGAGCAGTTCTTC. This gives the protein CASSPMKNRVSYNEQFF.

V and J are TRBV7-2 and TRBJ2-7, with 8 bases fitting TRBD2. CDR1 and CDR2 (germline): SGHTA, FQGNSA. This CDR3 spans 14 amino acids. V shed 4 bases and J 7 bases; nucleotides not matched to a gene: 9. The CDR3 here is CASSYQRESHEQYF. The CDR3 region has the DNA TGTGCCAGCAGCTACCAGCGGGAGTCTCATGAGCAGTACTTC.

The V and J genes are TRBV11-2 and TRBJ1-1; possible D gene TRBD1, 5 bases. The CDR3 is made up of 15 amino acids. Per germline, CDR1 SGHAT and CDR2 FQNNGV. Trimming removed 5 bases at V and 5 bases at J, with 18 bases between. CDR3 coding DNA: TGTGCCAGCAGCCCCATTTCTCGGGGGAGGACTGAAGCTTTCTTT. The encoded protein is CASSPISRGRTEAFF.

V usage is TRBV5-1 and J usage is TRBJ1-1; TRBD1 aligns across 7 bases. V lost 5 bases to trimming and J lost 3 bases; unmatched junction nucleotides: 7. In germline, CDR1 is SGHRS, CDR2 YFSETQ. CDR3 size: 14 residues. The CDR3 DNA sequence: TGCGCCAGCAGACCCGGGACAGAACACACTGAAGCTTTCTTT. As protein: CASRPGTEHTEAFF.

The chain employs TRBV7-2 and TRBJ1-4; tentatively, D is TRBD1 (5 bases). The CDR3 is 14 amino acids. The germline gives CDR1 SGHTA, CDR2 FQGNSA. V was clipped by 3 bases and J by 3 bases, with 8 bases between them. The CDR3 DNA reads TGTGCCAGCAGCTTCGGGACTCCTAATGAAAAACTGTTTTTT. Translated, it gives CASSFGTPNEKLFF.

CDR3 nucleotides: TGTGCCAGCTCACAGGGGAACTATGGCTACACCTTC. Translated: CASSQGNYGYTF. This chain connects TRBV18 to TRBJ1-2, with a possible D match to TRBD1 (5 bases). CDR1 KGHSH and CDR2 LQKENI come from the germline V gene. The V end was cut by 4 bases, the J end by 2 bases, with 5 bases between. This CDR3 is 12 amino acids long.

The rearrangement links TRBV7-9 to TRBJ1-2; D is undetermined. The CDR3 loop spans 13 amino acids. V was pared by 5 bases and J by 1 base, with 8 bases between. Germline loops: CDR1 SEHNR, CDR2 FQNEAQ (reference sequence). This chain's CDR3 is CASSPSYNYGYTF. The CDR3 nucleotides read TGTGCCAGCAGCCCGTCGTATAACTATGGCTACACCTTC.

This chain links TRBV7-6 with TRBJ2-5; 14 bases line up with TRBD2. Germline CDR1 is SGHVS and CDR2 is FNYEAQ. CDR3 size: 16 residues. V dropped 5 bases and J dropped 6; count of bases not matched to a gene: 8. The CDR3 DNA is TGTGCCAGCAGCAACCCCGGGACTAGCGGGGGTAAGACCCAGTACTTC. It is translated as CASSNPGTSGGKTQYF.

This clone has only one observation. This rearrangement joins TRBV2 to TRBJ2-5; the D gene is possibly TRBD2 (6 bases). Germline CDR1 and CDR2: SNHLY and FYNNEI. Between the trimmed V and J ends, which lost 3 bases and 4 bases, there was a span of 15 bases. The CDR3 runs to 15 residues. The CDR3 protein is CASSDPLAGGETQYF. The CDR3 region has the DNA TGTGCCAGCAGTGATCCACTAGCTGGGGGAGAGACCCAGTACTTC. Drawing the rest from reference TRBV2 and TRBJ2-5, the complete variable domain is EPEVTQTPSHQVTQMGQEVILRCVPISNHLYFYWYRQILGQKVEFLVSFYNNEISEKSEIFDDQFSVERPDGSNFTLKIRSTKLEDSAMYFCASSDPLAGGETQYFGPGTRLLVL.

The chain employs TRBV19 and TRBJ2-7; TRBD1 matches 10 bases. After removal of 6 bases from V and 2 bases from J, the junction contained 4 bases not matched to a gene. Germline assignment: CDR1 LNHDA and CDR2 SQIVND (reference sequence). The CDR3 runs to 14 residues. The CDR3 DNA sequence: TGTGCCAGTAGGGCGACAGGGGGCGCCTACGAGCAGTACTTC. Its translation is CASRATGGAYEQYF.

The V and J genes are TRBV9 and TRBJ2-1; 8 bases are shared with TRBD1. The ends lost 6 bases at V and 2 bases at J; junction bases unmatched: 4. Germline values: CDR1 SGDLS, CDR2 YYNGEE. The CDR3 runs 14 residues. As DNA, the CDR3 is TGTGCCAGCAACCGACAGGGGACCTACAATGAGCAGTTCTTC. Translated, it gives CASNRQGTYNEQFF.

The CDR3, as DNA: TGTGCCAGCAGTCCCCGGGACAGCGACAATCAGCCCCAGCATTTT. As protein: CASSPRDSDNQPQHF. This sequence joins TRBV27 and TRBJ1-5, with 7 bases that match TRBD1. V shed 5 bases and J 3 bases; nucleotides not matched to a gene: 7. Germline-derived CDR1 and CDR2 are MNHEY and SMNVEV (reference sequence). This CDR3 is built from 15 residues.

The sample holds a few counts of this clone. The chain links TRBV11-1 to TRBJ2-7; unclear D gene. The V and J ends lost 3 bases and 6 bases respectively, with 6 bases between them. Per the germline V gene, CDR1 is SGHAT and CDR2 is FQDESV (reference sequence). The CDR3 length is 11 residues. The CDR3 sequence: CASSLRLEQYF. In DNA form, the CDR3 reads TGTGCCAGCAGCTTGAGGCTCGAGCAGTACTTC.